The T cell receptor (beta chain) described here comes from a study of Graves' ophthalmopathy and Graves' hyperthyroidism. Each diagnosis was determined on the basis of clinical symptoms, serum thyroxine, TRAb, thyroid ultrasound and orbital computed tomography. The authors amplified TCR beta CDR3 regions from RNA transcripts. The workflow started with a first-round RT-PCR run with HTBI primers and then moved on to a second-round multiplex PCR. TCRdb called the multiplex PCR reads again in MiXCR, with one record for every CDR3 protein. The sample consists of around 670,000 distinct CDR3 sequences, 35% to 50% of them appearing once. This clonotype was counted ten times or more. This TCR was sampled from an adult man with Graves' ophthalmopathy. The source material was peripheral blood.

The CDR3 sequence: CAISESGGHGGYTF. The DNA of the CDR3 is TGTGCCATCAGTGAGTCTGGGGGACACGGCGGCTACACCTTC. The chain couples TRBV10-3 to TRBJ1-2; D perhaps matches TRBD1 (6 bases). From germline, CDR1 is ENHRY and CDR2 SYGVKD. The CDR3 is 14 residues long. V shed 0 bases and J shed 8 bases, with 13 bases lying between them.